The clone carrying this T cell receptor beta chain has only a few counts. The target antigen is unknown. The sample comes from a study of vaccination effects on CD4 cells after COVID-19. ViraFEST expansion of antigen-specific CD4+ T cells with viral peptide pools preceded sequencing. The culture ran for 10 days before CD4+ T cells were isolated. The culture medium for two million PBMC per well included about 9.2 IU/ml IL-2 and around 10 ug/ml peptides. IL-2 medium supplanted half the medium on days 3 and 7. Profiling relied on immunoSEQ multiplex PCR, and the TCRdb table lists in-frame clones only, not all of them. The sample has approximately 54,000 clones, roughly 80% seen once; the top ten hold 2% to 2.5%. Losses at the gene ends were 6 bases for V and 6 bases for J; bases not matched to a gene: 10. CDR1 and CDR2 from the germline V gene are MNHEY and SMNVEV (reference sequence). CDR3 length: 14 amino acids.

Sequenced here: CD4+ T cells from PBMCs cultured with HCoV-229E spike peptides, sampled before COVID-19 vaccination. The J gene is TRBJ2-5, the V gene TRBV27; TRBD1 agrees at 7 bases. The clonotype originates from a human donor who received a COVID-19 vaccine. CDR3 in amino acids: CASRRSGQKQTQYF. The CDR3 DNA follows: TGTGCCAGCAGAAGATCGGGACAGAAACAGACCCAGTACTTC.